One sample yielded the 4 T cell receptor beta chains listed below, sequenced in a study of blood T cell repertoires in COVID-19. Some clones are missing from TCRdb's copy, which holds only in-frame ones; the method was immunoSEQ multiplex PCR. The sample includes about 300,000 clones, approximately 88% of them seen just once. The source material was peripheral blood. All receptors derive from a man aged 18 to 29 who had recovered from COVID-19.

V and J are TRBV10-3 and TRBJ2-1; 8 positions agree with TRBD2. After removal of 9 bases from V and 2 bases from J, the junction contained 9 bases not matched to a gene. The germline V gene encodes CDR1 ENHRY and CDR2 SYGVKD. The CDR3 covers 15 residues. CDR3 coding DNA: TGTGCCATACGATCGAGCGGGAGCACCTACAATGAGCAGTTCTTC. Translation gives CAIRSSGSTYNEQFF.

The CDR3 nucleotides read TGTGCCAGTAGGGACATTAGCGGGGTCTCCTACGAGCAGTACTTC. It codes for CASRDISGVSYEQYF. J is TRBJ2-7 and V is TRBV19; 8 bases agree with TRBD2. CDR3 length: 15 residues. Trimming removed 6 bases from V and 0 bases from J; junction bases left unmatched: 7. The germline V gene has CDR1 LNHDA and CDR2 SQIVND (reference sequence). The full variable domain, its missing parts supplied by reference TRBV19 and TRBJ2-7, is DGGITQSPKYLFRKEGQNVTLSCEQNLNHDAMYWYRQDPGQGLRLIYYSQIVNDFQKGDIAEGYSVSREKKESFPLTVTSAQKNPTAFYLCASRDISGVSYEQYFGPGTRLTVT.

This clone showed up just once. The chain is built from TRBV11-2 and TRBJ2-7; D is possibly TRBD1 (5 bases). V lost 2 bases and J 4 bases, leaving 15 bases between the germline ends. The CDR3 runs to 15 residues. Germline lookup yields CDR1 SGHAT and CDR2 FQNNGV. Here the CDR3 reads CASSLNYLGDYEQYF. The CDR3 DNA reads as TGTGCCAGCAGCTTAAACTACCTAGGGGATTACGAGCAGTACTTC.

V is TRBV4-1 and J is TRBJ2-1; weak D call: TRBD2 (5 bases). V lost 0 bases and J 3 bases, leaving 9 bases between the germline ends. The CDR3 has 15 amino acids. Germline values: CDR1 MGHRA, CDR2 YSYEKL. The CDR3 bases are TGCGCCAGCAGCCAAGAGTCTAGCTTCTACAATGAGCAGTTCTTC. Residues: CASSQESSFYNEQFF.